Only a few counts were recorded for the clone carrying this T cell receptor beta chain. This sample stems from a study of blood T cell repertoires in COVID-19. Trimming left V 2 bases short and J 9 bases short, with 17 bases between. There are 14 residues in the CDR3. Germline lookup yields CDR1 MDHEN and CDR2 SYDVKM. Libraries were prepared by immunoSEQ multiplex PCR; TCRdb keeps only in-frame clonotypes and omits some of them. The sample holds 100,000 or so clones, about 87% seen once. The chain employs TRBV28 and TRBJ2-7; no clear D gene. The clonotype originates from a woman aged 30 to 39 with acute or convalescent COVID-19. Sequencing input: peripheral blood. CDR3: CASSLEIAPPGQYF. The CDR3 nucleotides are TGTGCCAGCAGTTTAGAAATCGCCCCTCCGGGGCAGTACTTC. The complete variable domain, with remaining parts taken from reference TRBV28 and TRBJ2-7, reads DVKVTQSSRYLVKRTGEKVFLECVQDMDHENMFWYRQDPGLGLRLIYFSYDVKMKEKGDIPEGYSVSREKKERFSLILESASTNQTSMYLCASSLEIAPPGQYFGPGTRLTVT.